This T cell receptor beta chain is from a study of vaccination and CD4 T cells after COVID-19. About the research overall: Each of the control cultures got a CEFX pool, an HIV-1 Nef pool, or no peptide.

The CDR3 spans 14 residues. The V gene's germline CDR1 is MNHEY and CDR2 SVGEGT. V shed 6 bases, J shed 11 bases, and the junction held 10 bases outside the gene matches. As to this clonotype: Its cognate antigen is unknown.

The study sequenced cultured CD4+ T cell DNA using the Oncomine TCR Beta short-read assay. TCRdb passed the PCR reads through MiXCR, listing each CDR3 protein once. Of approximately 12,000 distinct CDR3 sequences listed, 50% to 60% are singletons. The treatment denotes: approximately nine-day PBMC culture with coronavirus spike peptide pools or control peptides (ViraFEST assay). This TCR was sampled from a human donor who had recovered from COVID-19. The sequencing sample was made of CD4+ T cells from blood, cultured in vitro. This rearrangement joins TRBV6-2 or TRBV6-3 to TRBJ1-6; 7 bases map to TRBD1. The CDR3 loop reads CASSLSDRAAPLHF. For the CDR3, the DNA is TGTGCCAGCAGCCTCTCTGACAGGGCTGCACCCCTCCACTTT.